This T cell receptor (beta chain) stems from a study of CD8 T cells in ankylosing spondylitis. Study-wide points: Characteristic of ankylosing spondylitis blood, it appeared, was a TCR beta motif comprising about eight highly homologous variants. The clones that were linked to disease were reported to be significantly enriched in matched synovial fluid samples from ankylosing spondylitis patients.

5'-RACE, quantitative and with molecular barcodes, yielded the TCR beta libraries. MiXCR, applied by TCRdb to the 5' RACE reads, yields one record per CDR3 protein. This sample has about 480,000 distinct CDR3 sequences; 17% occur once, and the top ten carry approximately 1%. This clonotype has ten or more counts. The antigen is unknown. There are 14 residues in the CDR3. The V segment lost 4 bases and the J segment 10 bases; nucleotides outside the gene matches: 7. Germline V lookup: CDR1 LGHDT, CDR2 YNNKEL (reference sequence). Sample: blood, either unsorted or a sorted T cell fraction (not recorded which). The sequence came from a male donor with ankylosing spondylitis. The chain uses TRBV3-1 and TRBJ1-6; 7 nucleotides align to TRBD1. CDR3 bases: TGTGCCAGCAGCCCAAGACAGGGAAGCTCACCCCTCCACTTT. This gives the protein CASSPRQGSSPLHF.